The clone carrying this TCR beta chain showed up just a few times. Its specificity is not known. The data were produced by immunoSEQ multiplex PCR, yet TCRdb's version contains in-frame clones alone and is incomplete. The table lists some 15,000 clones, 75% to 90% of them singletons. This sample is part of a study of T cells in localized non-small cell lung cancer. The study, taken as a whole, reports: With higher T cell density in blood came longer overall survival. Appearance in adjacent lung was seen for a median roughly 56 of the top 100 tumor clones. Heterogeneity is still possible, as just one tumor region was sequenced.

The V end was cut by 0 bases, the J end by 7 bases, with 6 bases between. The CDR3 is 12 amino acids. Germline CDR1 reads WNHNN; CDR2 reads SYGVQD (reference sequence). This sequence joins TRBV10-1 and TRBJ2-5, with D unclear. This sample comprised peripheral blood, obtained before any cancer treatment. This receptor was taken from a woman aged 40 to 75 with stage I lung adenocarcinoma. CDR3 loop: CASSESTGTQYF. The CDR3 DNA follows: TGCGCCAGCAGTGAGTCCACGGGGACCCAGTACTTC.